This is a list of T cell receptor beta chains from one sample in a study of shared clonotypes between healthy human individuals. Sequencing was performed with immunoSEQ multiplex PCR; in TCRdb, only in-frame clones are kept and a portion is missing. In the table there are around 980,000 clones, 75% to 85% of which are singletons. Material for sequencing was memory CD4+ T cells from PBMCs. These receptors were collected from a man aged 18-30 years in good health. Some clones in this sample may be carry-over from other donors' samples. Each CDR3 is given with its conserved first and last residue. Fields, in order: J gene, clone size, D gene, V gene, CDR3 protein, CDR3 DNA. A D gene is named only where the DNA matches it firmly. The size field is filled for only some rows; it gives once, few, many or a size class.

TRBJ1-5 - - TRBV28 CASRRRQGNQPQHF TGTGCCAGCAGACGAAGACAGGGCAATCAGCCCCAGCATTTT
TRBJ1-4 - TRBD1 TRBV10-3 CATAGGSAEKLFF TGTGCCACCGCAGGGGGGTCCGCTGAAAAACTGTTTTTT
TRBJ1-2 - - TRBV7-8 CASSLVTLPGYTF TGTGCCAGCAGCTTAGTTACTTTGCCTGGCTACACCTTC
TRBJ1-4 - - TRBV2 CASNGDGNEKLFF TGTGCCAGCAACGGGGACGGGAATGAAAAACTGTTTTTT
TRBJ1-1 - - TRBV4-2 CASSQVARGPRNIEAFF TGTGCCAGCAGCCAAGTTGCCAGGGGCCCGAGGAACATTGAAGCTTTCTTT
TRBJ2-6 - - TRBV11-2 CASSLFDSGANVLTF TGTGCCAGCAGCTTATTCGACTCTGGGGCCAACGTCCTGACTTTC
TRBJ2-4 - - TRBV19 CASSSRAFIAKNIQYF TGTGCCAGTAGTAGTCGGGCCTTTATAGCCAAAAACATTCAGTACTTC
TRBJ2-4 - TRBD2 TRBV28 CASCLAGSKGMAKNIQYF TGTGCCAGTTGCCTAGCGGGAAGTAAGGGGATGGCCAAAAACATTCAGTACTTC
TRBJ2-5 few - TRBV28 CASSYGRDSGETQYF TGTGCCAGCAGTTACGGACGGGACTCGGGAGAGACCCAGTACTTC
TRBJ2-1 - - TRBV30 CACQQVLHNEQFF TGTGCCTGTCAACAGGTTCTGCACAATGAGCAGTTCTTC
TRBJ1-2 - - TRBV20-1 CSAEAGYTF TGCAGTGCGGAGGCGGGCTACACCTTC
TRBJ1-4 - - TRBV9 CASSVEGANEKLFF TGTGCCAGCAGCGTAGAGGGGGCTAATGAAAAACTGTTTTTT
TRBJ1-2 - - TRBV6-5 CASSYSGQSYGYTF TGTGCCAGCAGTTACTCCGGACAGAGCTATGGCTACACCTTC
TRBJ2-3 - - TRBV6-6 CASSYAIATSTDTQYF TGTGCCAGCAGTTACGCTATAGCTACTAGCACAGATACGCAGTATTTT
TRBJ2-2 - - TRBV28 CASSPNHNTGELFF TGTGCCAGCAGTCCCAACCACAACACCGGGGAGCTGTTTTTT
TRBJ2-3 - - TRBV5-1 CASSVGGQLSTDTQYF TGCGCCAGCAGCGTGGGGGGCCAGTTATCCACAGATACGCAGTATTTT
TRBJ2-1 many TRBD2 TRBV11-2 CASSLGAGGYNEQFF TGTGCCAGCAGCTTAGGCGCGGGAGGGTACAATGAGCAGTTCTTC
TRBJ2-2 once - TRBV5-1 CASSPQDSTGELFF TGCGCCAGCAGCCCACAAGACAGCACCGGGGAGCTGTTTTTT
TRBJ1-5 - TRBD1 TRBV6-5 CASSSLGQGNQPQHF TGTGCCAGCAGTAGCCTGGGACAGGGGAACCAGCCCCAGCATTTT
TRBJ2-2 - TRBD2 TRBV25-1 CASSGGLAGVAGELIF TGTGCCAGCAGTGGGGGACTAGCGGGAGTTGCCGGGGAGCTGATTTTT
TRBJ2-2 - - TRBV7-2 CASSKGRHGELFF TGTGCCAGCAGTAAAGGACGGCACGGGGAGCTGTTTTTT
TRBJ2-2 once - TRBV2 CASSNQRQGGGELFF TGTGCCAGCAGCAACCAACGGCAGGGTGGCGGGGAGCTGTTTTTT
TRBJ1-2 - - TRBV21-1 CASSIHRNTDREVGYTF TGTGCCAGCAGCATACACCGCAACACGGACAGGGAAGTTGGCTACACCTTC
TRBJ2-1 - TRBD2 TRBV6-6 CASSYASGRSSNEQFF TGTGCCAGCAGTTACGCGAGCGGGAGGTCTTCCAATGAGCAGTTCTTC
TRBJ2-7 - TRBD1 TRBV11-2 CASSLGQGGNEQYF TGTGCCAGCAGCTTAGGACAGGGGGGCAACGAGCAGTACTTC
TRBJ2-6 once - TRBV27 CASSFTRAGANVLTF TGTGCCAGCAGTTTTACGAGGGCTGGGGCCAACGTCCTGACTTTC
TRBJ2-7 - - TRBV5-1 CASSALGDEQYF TGCGCCAGCAGCGCTCTGGGGGACGAGCAGTACTTC
TRBJ2-2 once - TRBV6-5 CASSPPWAPGELFF TGTGCCAGCAGTCCTCCGTGGGCGCCCGGGGAGCTGTTTTTT